This TCR beta chain is from a study of response to subunit inactivated influenza vaccine. Concerning this clonotype itself: Its target is unknown.

MiXCR, run by TCRdb on the RT-PCR reads, gives a single entry per CDR3 protein. The sample holds approximately 700,000 distinct CDR3 sequences, about 15% seen once. General study findings and limits: The authors suggested that every seasonal influenza vaccination recruits few new T cells.

The source of this sequence is a man between 50 and 59 years old who received an inactivated influenza vaccine. Material: PBMCs from blood, obtained around 15 days before vaccination.

The DNA of the CDR3 is TGTGCCAGCAGTTTCGGGACAGCGATGATCCCAGATACGCAGTATTTT. The encoded protein is CASSFGTAMIPDTQYF. The chain carries TRBV28 and TRBJ2-3, with 7 nucleotides matching TRBD1. After removal of 3 bases from V and 4 bases from J, the junction contained 10 bases not matched to a gene. The germline V gene encodes CDR1 MDHEN and CDR2 SYDVKM. This CDR3 contains 16 residues. Variable domain in full (rest from reference TRBV28 and TRBJ2-3): DVKVTQSSRYLVKRTGEKVFLECVQDMDHENMFWYRQDPGLGLRLIYFSYDVKMKEKGDIPEGYSVSREKKERFSLILESASTNQTSMYLCASSFGTAMIPDTQYFGPGTRLTVL.